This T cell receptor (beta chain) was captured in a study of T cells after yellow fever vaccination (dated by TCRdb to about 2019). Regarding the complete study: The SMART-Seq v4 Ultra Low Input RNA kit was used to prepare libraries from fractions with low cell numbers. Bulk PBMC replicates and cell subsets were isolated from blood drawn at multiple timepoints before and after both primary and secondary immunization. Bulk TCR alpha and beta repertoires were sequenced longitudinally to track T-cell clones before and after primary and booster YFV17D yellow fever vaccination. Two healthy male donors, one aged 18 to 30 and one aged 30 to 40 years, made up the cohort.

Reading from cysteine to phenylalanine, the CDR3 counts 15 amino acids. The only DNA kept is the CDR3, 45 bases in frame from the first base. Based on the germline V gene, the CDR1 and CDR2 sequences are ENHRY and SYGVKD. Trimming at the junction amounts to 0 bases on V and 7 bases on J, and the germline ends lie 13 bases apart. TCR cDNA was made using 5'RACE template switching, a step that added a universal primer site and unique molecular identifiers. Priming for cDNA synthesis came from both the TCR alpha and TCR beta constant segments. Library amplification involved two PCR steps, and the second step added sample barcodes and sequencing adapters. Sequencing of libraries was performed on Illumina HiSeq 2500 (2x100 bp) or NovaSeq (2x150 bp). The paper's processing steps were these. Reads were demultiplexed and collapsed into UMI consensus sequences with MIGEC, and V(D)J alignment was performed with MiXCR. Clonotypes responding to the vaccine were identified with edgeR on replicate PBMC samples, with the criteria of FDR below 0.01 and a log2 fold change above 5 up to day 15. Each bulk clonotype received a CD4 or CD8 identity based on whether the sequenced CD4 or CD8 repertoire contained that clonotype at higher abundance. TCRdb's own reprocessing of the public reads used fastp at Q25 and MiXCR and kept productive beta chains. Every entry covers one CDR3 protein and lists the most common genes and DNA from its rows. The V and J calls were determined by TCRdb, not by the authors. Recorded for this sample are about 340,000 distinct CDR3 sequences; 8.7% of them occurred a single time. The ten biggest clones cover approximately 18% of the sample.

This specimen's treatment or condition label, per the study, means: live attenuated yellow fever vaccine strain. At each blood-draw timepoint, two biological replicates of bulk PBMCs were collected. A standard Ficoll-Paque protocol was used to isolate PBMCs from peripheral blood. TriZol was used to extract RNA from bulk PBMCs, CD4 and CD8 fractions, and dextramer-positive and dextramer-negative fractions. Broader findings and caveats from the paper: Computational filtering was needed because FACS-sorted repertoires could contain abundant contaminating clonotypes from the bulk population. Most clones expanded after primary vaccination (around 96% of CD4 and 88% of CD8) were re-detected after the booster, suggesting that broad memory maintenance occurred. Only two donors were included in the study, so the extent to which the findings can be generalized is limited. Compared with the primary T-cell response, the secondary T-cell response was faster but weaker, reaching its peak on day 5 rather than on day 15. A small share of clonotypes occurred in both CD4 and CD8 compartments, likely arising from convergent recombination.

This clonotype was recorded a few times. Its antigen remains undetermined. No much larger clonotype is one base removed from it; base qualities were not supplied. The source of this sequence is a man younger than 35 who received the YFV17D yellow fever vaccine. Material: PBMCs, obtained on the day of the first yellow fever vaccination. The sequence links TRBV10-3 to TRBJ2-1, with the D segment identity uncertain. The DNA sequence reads TGTGCCATCAGTGAGTCGGGAAGGGTGGGGAATGAGCAGTTCTTC. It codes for CAISESGRVGNEQFF.